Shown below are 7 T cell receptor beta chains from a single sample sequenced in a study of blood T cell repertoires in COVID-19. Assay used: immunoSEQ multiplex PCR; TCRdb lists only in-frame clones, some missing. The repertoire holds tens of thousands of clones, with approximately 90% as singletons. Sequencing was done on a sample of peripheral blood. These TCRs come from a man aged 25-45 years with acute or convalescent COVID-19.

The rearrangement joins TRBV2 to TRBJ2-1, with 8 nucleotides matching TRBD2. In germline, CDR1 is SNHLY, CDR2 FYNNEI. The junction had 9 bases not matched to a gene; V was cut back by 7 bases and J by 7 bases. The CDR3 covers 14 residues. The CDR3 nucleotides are TGTGCCAGCATTGCAGTAGCGGGGATAAATGAGCAGTTCTTC. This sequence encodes CASIAVAGINEQFF.

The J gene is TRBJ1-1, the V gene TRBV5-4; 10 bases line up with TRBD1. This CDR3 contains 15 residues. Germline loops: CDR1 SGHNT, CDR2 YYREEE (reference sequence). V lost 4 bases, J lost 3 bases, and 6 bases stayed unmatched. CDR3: CASSGQDRGDTEAFF. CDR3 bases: TGTGCCAGCAGCGGACAGGACAGGGGGGACACTGAAGCTTTCTTT.

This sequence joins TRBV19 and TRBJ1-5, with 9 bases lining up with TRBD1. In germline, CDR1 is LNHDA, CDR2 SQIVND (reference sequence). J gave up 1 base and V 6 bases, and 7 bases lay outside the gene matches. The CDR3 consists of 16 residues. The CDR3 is CASSYRGRGSNQPQHF. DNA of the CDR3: TGTGCCAGTAGCTACAGGGGGCGAGGCAGCAATCAGCCCCAGCATTTT.

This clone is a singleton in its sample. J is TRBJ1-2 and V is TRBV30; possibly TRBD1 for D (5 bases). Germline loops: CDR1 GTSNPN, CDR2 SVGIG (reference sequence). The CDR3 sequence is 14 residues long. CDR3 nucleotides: TGTGCTCTGTGCCCTCGGGGGGAGAACTATGGCTACACCTTC. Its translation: CALCPRGENYGYTF.

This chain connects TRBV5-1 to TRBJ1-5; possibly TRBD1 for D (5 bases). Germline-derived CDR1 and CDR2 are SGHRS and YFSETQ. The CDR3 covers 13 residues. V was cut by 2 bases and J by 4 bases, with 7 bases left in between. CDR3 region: CASSFGQNQPQHF. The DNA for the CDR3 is TGCGCCAGCAGCTTCGGACAAAATCAGCCCCAGCATTTT. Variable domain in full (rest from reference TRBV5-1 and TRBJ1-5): KAGVTQTPRYLIKTRGQQVTLSCSPISGHRSVSWYQQTPGQGLQFLFEYFSETQRNKGNFPGRFSGRQFSNSRSEMNVSTLELGDSALYLCASSFGQNQPQHFGDGTRLSIL.

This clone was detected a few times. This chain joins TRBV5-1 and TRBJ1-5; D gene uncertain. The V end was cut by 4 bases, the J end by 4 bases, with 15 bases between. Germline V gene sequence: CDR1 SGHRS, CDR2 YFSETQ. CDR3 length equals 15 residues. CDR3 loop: CASSTLPGENQPQHF. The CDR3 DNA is TGCGCCAGCAGCACGCTCCCCGGGGAAAATCAGCCCCAGCATTTT.

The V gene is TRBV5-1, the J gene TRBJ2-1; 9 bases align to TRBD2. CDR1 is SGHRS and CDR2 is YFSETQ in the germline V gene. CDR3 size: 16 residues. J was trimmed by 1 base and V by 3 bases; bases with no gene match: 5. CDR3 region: CASSSLAGDSYNEQFF. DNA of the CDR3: TGCGCCAGCAGCTCATTAGCGGGAGATTCCTACAATGAGCAGTTCTTC.